The rows below give T cell receptor beta chains drawn from one sample of a study of T cell clusters in autoimmune cytopenias. TCRdb reprocessed the multiplex PCR reads, with one entry per CDR3 protein and no DNA. This sample lists about 6,300 distinct CDR3 sequences; its ten largest clones have around 7.5%. These records were also assigned to another study, of T cell repertoires in aging, cancer and after chemotherapy.

Sequenced material: peripheral blood. The receptor set was obtained from a human donor in good health. Each CDR3 is given with its conserved first and last residue. Clone sizes are given selectively: once, few, many, or a class where the clone is expanded.

V gene	clone size	J gene	CDR3 protein
TRBV6-1	.	TRBJ1-2	CASRHLYDYTF
TRBV6-1	.	TRBJ1-4	CASSEVRGPVSTNEKLFF
TRBV18	medium-sized	TRBJ2-1	CASSVGDEQFF
TRBV13	.	TRBJ2-4	CASSLATEDFAKNIQYF
TRBV19	medium-sized	TRBJ2-1	CASRAPGLVVVSEQFF
TRBV19	medium-sized	TRBJ1-2	CASRGVSNYGYTF
TRBV5-6	medium-sized	TRBJ2-7	CASSLGTLSYEQYF
TRBV13	.	TRBJ2-5	CAISEGTGGSETQYF
TRBV5-5	medium-sized	TRBJ2-1	CASSGLAGDLSYNEQFF
TRBV29-1	medium-sized	TRBJ2-7	CSVSGTSPSSYEQYF
TRBV15	medium-sized	TRBJ1-2	CATSRGWTGEGYTF
TRBV6-5	.	TRBJ1-6	CATKRGFPDSFHF
TRBV6-2/TRBV6-3	.	TRBJ1-2	CASSYSFGQGEGYTF
TRBV19	medium-sized	TRBJ1-1	CASSIAPNTEAFF
TRBV19	.	TRBJ1-1	CASSTGTGKNTEAFF
TRBV4-3	.	TRBJ2-5	CASSQAPFLVGGWETQYF
TRBV27	.	TRBJ1-2	CASSLRGTARLGYTF
TRBV5-4	medium-sized	TRBJ2-5	CASSLGRAGTIETQYF
TRBV19	medium-sized	TRBJ2-2	CASSTLTGWDTGELFF
TRBV6-2/TRBV6-3	.	TRBJ2-5	CASSDWTATRETQYF
TRBV6-2/TRBV6-3	.	TRBJ2-1	CASSKGAGGLYEQFF
TRBV6-2/TRBV6-3	.	TRBJ1-2	CASRGLNYGYTF
TRBV29-1	medium-sized	TRBJ1-2	CSVELTGWSGYTF